The 18 T cell receptor beta chains reported below all come from one sample, sequenced in a study of blood T cell repertoires in COVID-19. Measured with immunoSEQ multiplex PCR; TCRdb has only the in-frame clones, and not every one. Among more than 85,000 clones listed, approximately 67% were seen once. Sequenced material: peripheral blood. The source is a woman aged 60-75 years with acute or convalescent COVID-19.

V gene TRBV24-1 combines with J gene TRBJ1-1, with a weak D call TRBD1 (6 bases). The length of the CDR3 is 15 residues. Germline-derived CDR1 and CDR2 are KGHDR and SFDVKD. Deletions cut 7 bases from V and 2 bases from J, with 16 bases between. CDR3 loop: CATRSQQGLNTEAFF. The CDR3 DNA is TGTGCCACCAGATCACAACAGGGCCTAAACACTGAAGCTTTCTTT.

This clone showed up just once. Other nucleotide sequences in the sample specify the same CDR3. V gene TRBV7-9 combines with J gene TRBJ1-2; unclear D gene. V was trimmed by 5 bases and J by 4 bases, leaving 11 bases between them. The CDR3 has 13 amino acids. The germline CDR1 and CDR2 sequences are SEHNR and FQNEAQ (reference sequence). The CDR3 nucleotides read TGTGCCAGCAGCCTATCAGGAGGCTATGGCTACACCTTC. Translated, it gives CASSLSGGYGYTF. The whole variable domain, filled in from reference TRBV7-9 and TRBJ1-2, reads DTGVSQNPRHKITKRGQNVTFRCDPISEHNRLYWYRQTLGQGPEFLTYFQNEAQLEKSRLLSDRFSAERPKGSFSTLEIQRTEQGDSAMYLCASSLSGGYGYTFGSGTRLTVV.

V and J are TRBV9 and TRBJ1-2, with D hard to call. The germline V and J ends were trimmed by 3 bases and 8 bases, with 17 bases remaining between them. The CDR3 consists of 14 residues. CDR1 is SGDLS, CDR2 YYNGEE, per germline. CDR3 sequence reads: CASSAGEQDRGYTF. CDR3 DNA: TGTGCCAGCAGCGCCGGTGAGCAAGATCGAGGCTACACCTTC.

J is TRBJ2-7 and V is TRBV21-1; the DNA was not compared with TRBD2, the D call given in the table. TRBV21-1 is reported as a pseudogene. The CDR3 is 15 residues long. As DNA, the CDR3 is TGTGCCAGCAGCTCCGGCCGGGGGGGCGTCTACGAGCAGTACTTC. Encoded protein: CASSSGRGGVYEQYF.

This rearrangement joins TRBV3-1 (or the pseudogene TRBV3-2) to TRBJ2-7; tentatively, D is TRBD2 (5 bases). CDR3 length equals 15 residues. Trimming took 1 base from V and 0 from J, leaving 10 bases between them. Germline values: CDR1 LGHDT, CDR2 YNNKEL (reference sequence). CDR3 in amino acids: CASSQGLASSYEQYF. The CDR3 DNA follows: TGTGCCAGCAGCCAAGGTCTAGCCAGCTCCTACGAGCAGTACTTC.

The chain is built from TRBV6-1 and TRBJ1-2; tentatively, D is TRBD1 (5 bases). The V gene's germline CDR1 is MNHNS and CDR2 SASEGT. The CDR3 length is 14 residues. V lost 2 bases, J lost 7 bases, and 14 bases lay in between. This chain's CDR3 is CASSETGRRGGYTF. CDR3 in DNA: TGTGCCAGCAGTGAAACAGGCAGGAGGGGTGGCTACACCTTC.

The rearrangement joins TRBV28 to TRBJ1-5; D unresolved. This CDR3 has 15 amino acids. Between the trimmed V and J ends, which lost 5 bases and 5 bases, there was a span of 16 bases. Germline CDR1 reads MDHEN; CDR2 reads SYDVKM. The CDR3 DNA reads as TGTGCCAGCAGTCCCCCCGGGGTCTCTTATCAGCCCCAGCATTTT. It specifies CASSPPGVSYQPQHF.

The chain couples TRBV2 to TRBJ2-3; a possible D gene is TRBD2 (6 bases). The CDR3 is made up of 14 amino acids. The V and J ends lost 4 bases and 4 bases respectively, with 12 bases between them. Germline assignment: CDR1 SNHLY and CDR2 FYNNEI. CDR3 nucleotides: TGTGCCAGCAGTGTGGGGAGGCCCCCAGATACGCAGTATTTT. Translating gives CASSVGRPPDTQYF.

This clone was recorded once. This sequence joins TRBV7-2 and TRBJ2-1, with TRBD1 matching over 7 bases. CDR3 length equals 14 residues. Germline assignment: CDR1 SGHTA and CDR2 FQGNSA. J lost 10 bases, V lost 6 bases, and 12 bases had no gene match. DNA of the CDR3: TGTGCCAGCAGATGGGACAGTCCTACAAGGGAGCAGTTCTTC. Protein sequence: CASRWDSPTREQFF.

CDR3 loop: CASSDVEVGGNGYTF. In DNA form, the CDR3 reads TGTGCCAGCAGTGACGTGGAGGTTGGGGGGAATGGCTACACCTTC. The V gene is TRBV6-1, the J gene TRBJ1-2; D may be TRBD1 (5 bases). V lost 3 bases, J lost 6 bases, and 17 bases lay in between. This CDR3 spans 15 amino acids. CDR1 is MNHNS, CDR2 SASEGT, per germline.

The V gene is TRBV7-9, the J gene TRBJ2-7; 11 positions agree with TRBD1. The CDR3 loop spans 15 amino acids. Germline assignment: CDR1 SEHNR and CDR2 FQNEAQ (reference sequence). J was trimmed by 0 bases and V by 3 bases; bases with no gene match: 1. This CDR3 is CASSFGTGGSYEQYF. The CDR3, as DNA: TGTGCCAGCAGCTTCGGGACAGGGGGCTCCTACGAGCAGTACTTC.

This chain uses TRBV6-2 or TRBV6-3 with TRBJ1-1; TRBD1 aligns across 7 bases. Germline V gene data show CDR1 as MNHEY and CDR2 as SVGEGT. V was clipped by 6 bases and J by 10 bases; unmatched bases: 11. This CDR3 region has 13 residues. The CDR3 DNA reads as TGTGCCAGCAGCCCGGCAGGGGGAATTGGAGCTTTCTTT. Translated, it gives CASSPAGGIGAFF.

V gene TRBV19 combines with J gene TRBJ1-2, with 9 bases lining up with TRBD1. This CDR3 is built from 14 residues. After removal of 3 bases from V and 7 bases from J, the junction contained 6 bases not matched to a gene. In germline, CDR1 is LNHDA, CDR2 SQIVND (reference sequence). CDR3: CASSMSVGQGGYTF. CDR3 DNA: TGTGCCAGTAGTATGAGTGTGGGACAGGGTGGCTACACCTTC.

As for this clone: Other DNA sequences from this sample encode an identical CDR3 as well. V gene TRBV11-2 combines with J gene TRBJ1-2; 7 positions agree with TRBD1. The germline V gene has CDR1 SGHAT and CDR2 FQNNGV. The V and J ends lost 3 bases and 2 bases, in that order; junction bases with no gene match: 0. This CDR3 spans 13 amino acids. In DNA form, the CDR3 reads TGTGCCAGCAGCTTGGGACAGAACTATGGCTACACCTTC. It specifies CASSLGQNYGYTF.

This chain joins TRBV29-1 and TRBJ2-1, with 8 bases identical to TRBD1. The CDR3 length is 13 residues. CDR1 is SQVTM and CDR2 is ANQGSEA in the germline V gene. V lost 5 bases to trimming and J lost 7 bases; unmatched junction nucleotides: 7. The CDR3 bases are TGCAGCGTTTCACTGGGACAGGCAAATGAGCAGTTCTTC. Its translation: CSVSLGQANEQFF.

The chain links TRBV7-2 to TRBJ1-4, with 12 bases matching TRBD1. The J segment lost 5 bases and the V segment lost 5 bases, leaving 12 bases of the junction unmatched. Germline V CDR1 and CDR2: SGHTA, FQGNSA. The CDR3 is made up of 18 amino acids. In DNA, the CDR3 is TGTGCCAGCAGCCTACAAGGGACAGGGGGCGCCGGGAATGAAAAACTGTTTTTT. It codes for CASSLQGTGGAGNEKLFF.

This clone has only one observation. The chain recombines TRBV6-5 with TRBJ1-3; D unresolved. CDR3 length: 14 residues. Germline CDR1 and CDR2: MNHEY and SVGAGI. With 5 bases removed from V and 7 bases from J, the gap between germline ends came to 15 bases. The CDR3 DNA sequence: TGTGCCAGCAGTAGAGACGGAGTACCGAACACCATATATTTT. It translates to CASSRDGVPNTIYF.

This clone was observed a single time. This chain uses TRBV7-2 with TRBJ2-3; D may be TRBD2 (7 bases). Germline V lookup: CDR1 SGHTA, CDR2 FQGNSA. The CDR3 runs 16 residues. Trimming removed 2 bases from V and 0 bases from J, with 12 bases in between. CDR3 coding DNA: TGTGCCAGCAGCTTAAGGGGGGGTGCTAGCACAGATACGCAGTATTTT. Its protein product is CASSLRGGASTDTQYF. The full variable domain, in which reference TRBV7-2 and TRBJ2-3 provide the parts outside the CDR3, is GAGVSQSPSNKVTEKGKDVELRCDPISGHTALYWYRQSLGQGLEFLIYFQGNSAPDKSGLPSDRFSAERTGGSVSTLTIQRTQQEDSAVYLCASSLRGGASTDTQYFGPGTRLTVL.